The 11 T cell receptor beta chains given below trace back to one sample, sequenced in a study of regulatory T cells in long-lasting Graves disease. The time point is: persistent/refractory GD, antithyroid drugs over 5 years with positive TRAb. PBMC RNA was the source of the TCR library. Construction of the TCR beta libraries employed iRepertoire HTBI primers in conjunction with Arm-PCR of CDR3 regions. From the multiplex PCR reads, TCRdb called clonotypes with MiXCR, one entry per CDR3 protein. The sample lists around 300,000 distinct CDR3 sequences, more than 20% occurring once. The sample here was peripheral blood mononuclear cells (PBMCs), taken when the disease was refractory, from a patient treated with antithyroid drugs. These receptors all come from a female donor with Graves disease.

This chain uses TRBV20-1 with TRBJ2-5; D ambiguous. This CDR3 is built from 15 residues. The V end was cut by 0 bases, the J end by 1 base, with 12 bases between. From germline, CDR1 is DFQATT and CDR2 SNEGSKA (reference sequence). CDR3 in amino acids: CSARDITRPQETQYF. CDR3 DNA sequence: TGCAGTGCTAGAGATATAACGAGGCCCCAAGAGACCCAGTACTTC.

This clonotype was recorded many times. The V gene is TRBV20-1, the J gene TRBJ2-5, with no clear D. Trimming shortened V by 4 bases and J by 5 bases, and 5 bases separated the two germline ends. CDR1 and CDR2 (germline): DFQATT, SNEGSKA (reference sequence). This CDR3 has 10 amino acids. This CDR3 reads CSAKLETQYF. The CDR3 DNA sequence: TGCAGTGCTAAACTCGAGACCCAGTACTTC.

Concerning this clonotype: A read error may be the cause here, since a much bigger clone is one base away. The chain uses TRBV6-1 and TRBJ2-6; D is unresolved. V shed 6 bases and J shed 0 bases, with 9 bases lying between them. The CDR3 length is 15 residues. Germline V CDR1 and CDR2: MNHNS, SASEGT. CDR3 amino acids: CASRTLSSGANVLTF. Written as DNA, the CDR3 is TGTGCCAGCAGGACCCTCTCCTCTGGGGCCAACGTCCTGACTTTC.

This chain links TRBV20-1 with TRBJ2-4, with 8 bases fitting TRBD1. The CDR3 is 16 residues long. Trimming at V came to 3 bases and at J to 4 bases, leaving 11 bases not matched to a gene. The germline V gene has CDR1 DFQATT and CDR2 SNEGSKA (reference sequence). The CDR3 DNA reads as TGCAGTGCTAGTGCTGAGGGGAGACAGGGGAAAAACATTCAGTACTTC. It codes for CSASAEGRQGKNIQYF.

Turning to this clonotype: A much bigger clone sits one base away, suggesting this may be a read error. V gene TRBV28 combines with J gene TRBJ2-5; D unclear. CDR1 is MDHEN and CDR2 is SYDVKM in the germline V gene. The CDR3 is 12 amino acids. CDR3 nucleotides: TGTGCCAGCAGGGGGTTCCAAGAGATCCAGTACTTC. Protein: CASRGFQEIQYF.

The sample holds many counts of this clonotype. The chain couples TRBV7-9 to TRBJ2-6; D is ambiguous. V was trimmed by 6 bases and J by 3 bases, leaving 9 bases between them. This CDR3 has 14 amino acids. Germline V gives CDR1 SEHNR, CDR2 FQNEAQ (reference sequence). The CDR3 protein is CASSVVNGANVLTF. The CDR3, as DNA: TGTGCCAGCAGTGTCGTTAATGGGGCCAACGTCCTGACTTTC.

The J gene is TRBJ1-4, the V gene TRBV7-2; 8 bases align to TRBD1. The CDR3 covers 15 residues. Germline V lookup: CDR1 SGHTA, CDR2 FQGNSA. Trimming cost V 4 bases and J 8 bases; bases outside gene matches: 9. The CDR3 coding sequence is TGTGCCAGCAGCTCCTTCGGCAGGGGGCTAGAAAAACTGTTTTTT. This sequence encodes CASSSFGRGLEKLFF.

Many counts were recorded for this clonotype. The rearrangement links TRBV13 to TRBJ2-7, with D perhaps TRBD1 (5 bases). V lost 5 bases and J 3 bases, leaving 14 bases between the germline ends. CDR1 PRHDT and CDR2 FYEKMQ come from the germline V gene (reference sequence). The CDR3 contains 14 residues. CDR3 sequence reads: CASSLQGISYEQYF. The CDR3 DNA is TGTGCCAGCAGCCTTCAGGGTATAAGCTACGAGCAGTACTTC.

The sample holds a few counts of this clonotype. J is TRBJ2-1 and V is TRBV7-3; TRBD1 matches at 9 bases. CDR1 is SGHTA, CDR2 FQGTGA, per germline. The junction had 8 bases not matched to a gene; V was cut back by 4 bases and J by 7 bases. The CDR3 runs 15 residues. The CDR3 DNA follows: TGTGCCAGCAGCTCTACAGGGGGCGCTTGGAATGAGCAGTTCTTC. Its protein is CASSSTGGAWNEQFF.

This chain joins TRBV28 and TRBJ2-2, with D hard to call. V shed 6 bases and J shed 0 bases, with 8 bases lying between them. The CDR3 totals 14 residues. Germline V gene data show CDR1 as MDHEN and CDR2 as SYDVKM. The CDR3 DNA sequence: TGTGCCAGCAGGCCGGATTCGAACACCGGGGAGCTGTTTTTT. Translated: CASRPDSNTGELFF.

Only a few counts were recorded for this clonotype. The chain is built from TRBV10-3 and TRBJ1-2; D is unclear. V lost 0 bases, J lost 6 bases, and 8 bases lay in between. The CDR3 sequence is 13 residues long. The germline V gene encodes CDR1 ENHRY and CDR2 SYGVKD. Written as DNA, the CDR3 is TGTGCCATCAGTGAGTCAGTTTGGAATGGCTACACCTTC. Translation gives CAISESVWNGYTF.